Each of the 27 T cell receptor beta chains below was sequenced from the same sample in a study of control samples from healthy donors and cancer patients. The method was immunoSEQ multiplex PCR; TCRdb's version includes in-frame clones alone and lacks a portion of them. The profile covers about 94,000 clones, with around nine tenths appearing a single time and over 3% taken by the ten largest. Sequencing was carried out using blood. Receptor source: a woman younger than 30 in good health.

The gene calls are TRBV2 and TRBJ1-1, with D perhaps TRBD1 (5 bases). V was pared by 4 bases and J by 5 bases, with 14 bases between. From germline, CDR1 is SNHLY and CDR2 FYNNEI. The CDR3 contains 14 residues. The CDR3 protein is CASSGSQGLTEAFF. CDR3 sequence (DNA): TGTGCCAGCAGTGGGAGCCAGGGCTTGACTGAAGCTTTCTTT.

In this sample, this clone turned up a few times. The genes are TRBV10-3 and TRBJ1-1; unclear D gene. V shed 5 bases and J shed 1 base, with 8 bases lying between them. The length of the CDR3 is 13 residues. The germline V gene encodes CDR1 ENHRY and CDR2 SYGVKD. The CDR3 bases are TGTGCCATCAGTATGGGCGGGAACACTGAAGCTTTCTTT. Translated: CAISMGGNTEAFF.

This clone showed up just a few times. The same CDR3 can be traced to other DNA sequences in this sample. The V gene is TRBV2, the J gene TRBJ1-2; a weak D match, TRBD1 (5 bases). This CDR3 has 12 amino acids. The germline V gene encodes CDR1 SNHLY and CDR2 FYNNEI. V was trimmed by 4 bases and J by 7 bases, leaving 10 bases between them. The CDR3 bases are TGTGCCAGCAGTGGAGGGGAGCGTGGCTACACCTTC. This sequence encodes CASSGGERGYTF.

This chain joins TRBV5-1 and TRBJ1-1; TRBD1 matches at 7 bases. Germline CDR1 SGHRS, CDR2 YFSETQ. Unmatched junction bases numbered 4, after V lost 1 base and J lost 7 bases. There are 13 residues in the CDR3. CDR3 in DNA: TGCGCCAGCAGCTTGAGGGGGGACAGTGAAGCTTTCTTT. This translates into CASSLRGDSEAFF.

This clone was seen only once. J is TRBJ2-7 and V is TRBV18; D might be TRBD1 (5 bases). This CDR3 is 14 amino acids long. CDR1 is KGHSH and CDR2 is LQKENI in the germline V gene. The V gene lost 0 bases and the J gene lost 5 bases, with 11 bases spanning the gap. For the CDR3, the DNA is TGTGCCAGCTCACCACCAGCTTCAGGGAACGAGCAGTACTTC. Amino acid sequence: CASSPPASGNEQYF.

In its sample, this clone was seen once. V gene TRBV5-1 combines with J gene TRBJ2-7; D is perhaps TRBD2 (5 bases). The length of the CDR3 is 14 residues. The germline V and J ends were trimmed by 2 bases and 4 bases, with 13 bases remaining between them. In germline, CDR1 is SGHRS, CDR2 YFSETQ. As DNA, the CDR3 is TGCGCCAGCAGCTTTGGAGATCGGACTTACGAGCAGTACTTC. Its protein product is CASSFGDRTYEQYF.

Only one count was recorded for this clone. The V call is TRBV7-8, the J call TRBJ1-1; TRBD1 agrees at 7 bases. J was trimmed by 4 bases and V by 5 bases; bases with no gene match: 7. Germline V gene lookup returns CDR1 SGHVS and CDR2 FQNEAQ. This CDR3 has 14 amino acids. The CDR3, as DNA: TGTGCCAGCAGCATAACGACAGGGAGCACTGAAGCTTTCTTT. Protein sequence: CASSITTGSTEAFF.

DNA for the CDR3: TGTGCCAGCAGCCTGACAGGATACGACTATGGCTACACCTTC. Translating gives CASSLTGYDYGYTF. The chain links TRBV5-8 to TRBJ1-2, with D perhaps matching TRBD1 (6 bases). This CDR3 contains 14 residues. V lost 4 bases to trimming and J lost 3 bases, with 13 bases between them. The V gene's germline CDR1 is SGHTS and CDR2 YDEGEE.

V gene TRBV6-5 combines with J gene TRBJ2-3, with a possible D match to TRBD2 (5 bases). Trimming removed 4 bases at V and 4 bases at J, with 15 bases between. This CDR3 has 15 residues. Germline-derived CDR1 and CDR2 are MNHEY and SVGAGI. The CDR3 DNA reads TGTGCCAGCAGTTCCCCGCTAGCTCTCGCAGATACGCAGTATTTT. Amino acids: CASSSPLALADTQYF.

V usage is TRBV2 and J usage is TRBJ2-7, with D uncertain. Germline CDR1 SNHLY, CDR2 FYNNEI. Trimming stripped 7 bases from V and 0 bases from J, with 13 bases between. CDR3 length equals 14 residues. The CDR3 sequence is CASKAQTASYEQYF. CDR3 sequence (DNA): TGTGCCAGCAAAGCACAGACCGCCTCCTACGAGCAGTACTTC.

V usage is TRBV9 and J usage is TRBJ2-5, with 10 bases aligning to TRBD2. The germline gives CDR1 SGDLS, CDR2 YYNGEE. The CDR3 is 16 amino acids. J lost 4 bases, V lost 4 bases, and 10 bases had no gene match. CDR3 region: CASSTRSGGAGETQYF. CDR3 bases: TGTGCCAGCAGCACTCGCAGCGGGGGGGCCGGAGAGACCCAGTACTTC.

The chain combines TRBV19 with TRBJ1-1; 7 bases line up with TRBD1. Looked up from germline, CDR1 is LNHDA and CDR2 is SQIVND (reference sequence). This CDR3 is built from 14 residues. V dropped 7 bases and J dropped 5; count of bases not matched to a gene: 10. CDR3 nucleotide sequence: TGTGCCAGTAAGGCGACAGGGTGGGGGACTGAAGCTTTCTTT. Translated: CASKATGWGTEAFF.

Here the CDR3 reads CASTLVGGYGYTF. As DNA, the CDR3 is TGTGCCAGCACCTTAGTCGGGGGATATGGCTACACCTTC. The genes are TRBV6-5 and TRBJ1-2, with a possible D match to TRBD1 (5 bases). From germline, CDR1 is MNHEY and CDR2 SVGAGI. The CDR3 length is 13 residues. The V and J ends lost 7 bases and 5 bases respectively, with 14 bases between them.

This chain uses TRBV9 with TRBJ2-5; unclear D gene. This CDR3 contains 15 residues. Trimming left V 2 bases short and J 5 bases short, with 16 bases between. From germline, CDR1 is SGDLS and CDR2 YYNGEE. Here the CDR3 reads CASSVTPTLGETQYF. DNA of the CDR3: TGTGCCAGCAGCGTGACCCCAACCTTAGGGGAGACCCAGTACTTC.

This rearrangement joins TRBV2 to TRBJ1-2; D gene ambiguous. Deletions cut 10 bases from V and 4 bases from J, with 13 bases between. CDR3 length equals 12 residues. Germline CDR1 SNHLY, CDR2 FYNNEI. The CDR3 is CAISGGFYGYTF. The CDR3 region has the DNA TGTGCCATCTCAGGAGGTTTCTATGGCTACACCTTC.

The V call is TRBV27, the J call TRBJ1-6; no definite D call. Germline assignment: CDR1 MNHEY and CDR2 SMNVEV (reference sequence). The V end lost 6 bases, the J end lost 10 bases, and 19 bases lay between the germline ends. This CDR3 contains 15 residues. The CDR3 DNA sequence: TGTGCCAGCAGAGAACTGGGAGATAGGTACTCACCCCTCCACTTT. As protein: CASRELGDRYSPLHF.

This chain joins TRBV12-5 and TRBJ2-3; perhaps TRBD2 as D (5 bases). Germline loops: CDR1 LGHNT, CDR2 FRNRAP. The CDR3 totals 14 residues. V lost 0 bases and J 7 bases, leaving 11 bases between the germline ends. CDR3 bases: TGTGCTAGTGGTTTGGTCGGGGTTTCAAATACGCAGTATTTT. Amino acids: CASGLVGVSNTQYF.

V gene TRBV4-1 combines with J gene TRBJ2-3, with 11 bases fitting TRBD2. The CDR3 length is 18 residues. From germline, CDR1 is MGHRA and CDR2 YSYEKL. The J segment lost 2 bases and the V segment lost 0 bases, leaving 7 bases of the junction unmatched. CDR3 sequence reads: CASSQEGLAGGFTDTQYF. Here the CDR3 DNA reads TGCGCCAGCAGCCAAGAGGGGCTAGCGGGGGGTTTCACAGATACGCAGTATTTT.

The chain employs TRBV2 and TRBJ1-5; tentative D call: TRBD1 (5 bases). The CDR3 spans 13 residues. CDR1 and CDR2 (germline): SNHLY, FYNNEI. V lost 3 bases and J 6 bases, leaving 9 bases between the germline ends. CDR3 region: CASSDREGQPQHF. The CDR3 nucleotides are TGTGCCAGCAGTGACAGGGAGGGTCAGCCCCAGCATTTT. Supplemented by reference TRBV2 and TRBJ1-5, the full variable domain reads EPEVTQTPSHQVTQMGQEVILRCVPISNHLYFYWYRQILGQKVEFLVSFYNNEISEKSEIFDDQFSVERPDGSNFTLKIRSTKLEDSAMYFCASSDREGQPQHFGDGTRLSIL.

This clone was observed once. The chain links TRBV4-1 to TRBJ2-5; D may match TRBD1 or TRBD2 (6 bases each). The length of the CDR3 is 18 residues. Looked up from germline, CDR1 is MGHRA and CDR2 is YSYEKL. V lost 2 bases and J lost 5, with 24 bases in between. The CDR3 DNA follows: TGCGCCAGCAGCCAAAGTCCACGTGGGGGGCTAAACGAGGAGACCCAGTACTTC. Its translation is CASSQSPRGGLNEETQYF.

The rearrangement uses TRBV6-1 and TRBJ1-2; tentative D call: TRBD1 (5 bases). V lost 3 bases and J lost 2, with 13 bases in between. The CDR3 totals 15 residues. CDR1 is MNHNS and CDR2 is SASEGT in the germline V gene. The CDR3 DNA follows: TGTGCCAGCAGTGAGATGGGGGTCAGGAACTATGGCTACACCTTC. This gives the protein CASSEMGVRNYGYTF.

The chain uses TRBV5-5 and TRBJ1-6; the D is unclear. The length of the CDR3 is 14 residues. The V and J ends lost 6 bases and 6 bases respectively, with 13 bases between them. In germline, CDR1 is SGHKS, CDR2 YYEKEE (reference sequence). CDR3 DNA: TGTGCCAGCACCCGGCCAGGTGCTAATTCACCCCTCCACTTT. The encoded protein is CASTRPGANSPLHF.

The chain joins TRBV5-4 to TRBJ2-2; no definite D call. This CDR3 comprises 13 residues. The V and J ends lost 4 bases and 8 bases respectively, with 12 bases between them. CDR1 and CDR2 (germline): SGHNT, YYREEE (reference sequence). The DNA for the CDR3 is TGTGCCAGCAGCCTGATAGGGAATGGGGAGCTGTTTTTT. It encodes CASSLIGNGELFF. Drawing the rest from reference TRBV5-4 and TRBJ2-2, the complete variable domain is ETGVTQSPTHLIKTRGQQVTLRCSSQSGHNTVSWYQQALGQGPQFIFQYYREEENGRGNFPPRFSGLQFPNYSSELNVNALELDDSALYLCASSLIGNGELFFGEGSRLTVL.

As to this clone: The same CDR3 is also encoded by other DNA sequences in this sample. The chain links TRBV6-5 to TRBJ1-1; D may be TRBD1 (6 bases). V was trimmed by 6 bases and J by 3 bases, leaving 11 bases between them. Germline V gene data show CDR1 as MNHEY and CDR2 as SVGAGI. CDR3 length equals 13 residues. The CDR3 is CASSPHRDTEAFF. The CDR3 nucleotides read TGTGCCAGCAGCCCGCACAGGGACACTGAAGCTTTCTTT.

This clone was seen more than once but under ten times. This sample includes further DNA sequences coding for the same CDR3. The chain combines TRBV18 with TRBJ1-1; D is unclear. V lost 3 bases and J 7 bases, leaving 9 bases between the germline ends. CDR1 is KGHSH and CDR2 is LQKENI in the germline V gene. The CDR3 has 12 residues. CDR3 coding DNA: TGTGCCAGCTCACCCAGGCAAGGTGAAGCTTTCTTT. This translates into CASSPRQGEAFF.

This chain connects TRBV10-3 to TRBJ1-2; TRBD1 might be the D (5 bases). This CDR3 is 14 amino acids long. Between the trimmed V and J ends, which lost 7 bases and 2 bases, there was a span of 14 bases. Looked up from germline, CDR1 is ENHRY and CDR2 is SYGVKD. The CDR3 sequence: CAINPGGLNYGYTF. CDR3 nucleotides: TGTGCCATCAACCCCGGGGGACTCAACTATGGCTACACCTTC.

This chain connects TRBV6-5 to TRBJ1-1; the D is unclear. Trimming cost V 2 bases and J 5 bases, with 12 bases left between them. The CDR3 is 14 residues long. Germline V CDR1 and CDR2: MNHEY, SVGAGI. CDR3 amino acids: CASSYPGIRTEAFF. The CDR3 DNA follows: TGTGCCAGCAGTTACCCTGGGATAAGGACTGAAGCTTTCTTT.